Each of the 24 T cell receptor beta chains below was sequenced from the same sample in a study of T cells expressing NK-cell markers. TCRdb re-called the 5' RACE reads, yielding one record per CDR3 amino acid sequence without DNA. The sample includes some 460,000 distinct CDR3 sequences. Sequenced sample: blood T cells: a sorted CD56 or NKG2C T cell subset, CD4+ or CD8+ T cells, or bulk PBMC T cells (not recorded which). The receptors were gathered from a woman between 50 and 59 years old in good health.

The chain recombines TRBV3-1 with TRBJ2-6; TCRdb's D call of TRBD1 is untestable without DNA. This CDR3 region has 15 residues. Germline V gene sequence: CDR1 LGHDT, CDR2 YNNKEL (reference sequence). CDR3 sequence reads: CASSQVQRGRPVLTF.

The chain combines TRBV12-3 or TRBV12-4 with TRBJ2-2; TCRdb designates TRBD1, a call that cannot be tested without DNA. This CDR3 is built from 13 residues. CDR3 in amino acids: CASTEGVSGELFF.

The chain uses TRBV3-1 and TRBJ1-4. The CDR3 runs to 14 residues. Germline CDR1 LGHDT, CDR2 YNNKEL (reference sequence). The chain's CDR3 is CASSQVWTNEKLFF.

The chain carries TRBV6-6 and TRBJ2-5; TCRdb's assignment of TRBD2 cannot be checked, as there is no DNA. CDR3 size: 15 residues. The germline gives CDR1 MNHNY, CDR2 SVGAGI (reference sequence). This CDR3 reads CASRSGPSRQETQYF.

The V and J genes are TRBV7-9 and TRBJ1-6. This CDR3 contains 16 residues. Per germline, CDR1 SEHNR and CDR2 FQNEAQ (reference sequence). CDR3 residues: CASSLGVSSYNSPLHF.

The V and J genes are TRBV20-1 and TRBJ2-4; with no DNA, the TCRdb D assignment of TRBD2 cannot be verified. CDR3 length equals 17 residues. Germline loops: CDR1 DFQATT, CDR2 SNEGSKA (reference sequence). The CDR3 here is CSAREGGLQLAKNIQYF.

J is TRBJ2-3 and V is TRBV18; checking the TCRdb D call of TRBD1 is not possible without DNA. This CDR3 spans 16 amino acids. Germline V lookup: CDR1 KGHSH, CDR2 LQKENI. The chain's CDR3 is CASSLTAGGETDTQYF.

The V call is TRBV9, the J call TRBJ2-1; TCRdb's D gene call, TRBD1, goes unchecked for lack of DNA. CDR1 is SGDLS and CDR2 is YYNGEE in the germline V gene. The CDR3 contains 15 residues. This CDR3 reads CASSPTGGGRYEQFF.

The rearrangement joins TRBV19 to TRBJ2-1; TCRdb indicates TRBD1, and absent DNA this call remains unverified. Germline V gives CDR1 LNHDA, CDR2 SQIVND (reference sequence). This CDR3 is built from 14 residues. The CDR3 is CASQARDRGNEQFF.

The J gene is TRBJ2-1, the V gene TRBV6-5; lacking DNA, the TRBD1 call made by TCRdb goes unchecked. Germline V gene sequence: CDR1 MNHEY, CDR2 SVGAGI. This CDR3 has 15 residues. The CDR3 here is CASSYWDREEGEQFF.

The chain is built from TRBV5-4 and TRBJ2-7; as DNA is missing, the TRBD1 call by TCRdb cannot be tested. The CDR3 contains 15 residues. The V gene's germline CDR1 is SGHNT and CDR2 YYREEE (reference sequence). The CDR3 region is CASSLARQGAHEQYF.

The chain couples TRBV28 to TRBJ1-2. The germline gives CDR1 MDHEN, CDR2 SYDVKM. The length of the CDR3 is 11 residues. The CDR3 reads CATGKMNGYTF.

The genes are TRBV12-3 or TRBV12-4 and TRBJ2-5; the D call of TRBD1 rests on TCRdb alone, since no DNA is present to check it. There are 12 residues in the CDR3. CDR3 in amino acids: CASMMGGETQYF.

This chain connects TRBV12-3 or TRBV12-4 to TRBJ1-1. The CDR3 runs to 13 residues. The CDR3 loop is CASSLSPNTEAFF.

The V gene is TRBV2, the J gene TRBJ2-5; the D gene TCRdb calls, TRBD2, cannot be checked with no DNA. The CDR3 spans 15 residues. From germline, CDR1 is SNHLY and CDR2 FYNNEI. The CDR3 region is CASSPGTSGIKTQYF.

This rearrangement joins TRBV18 to TRBJ2-5; TCRdb picks TRBD2, but there is no DNA to check that call. Germline loops: CDR1 KGHSH, CDR2 LQKENI. CDR3 length: 16 amino acids. The CDR3 region is CASSPRELAGVETQYF.

The V gene is TRBV5-1, the J gene TRBJ2-3; without DNA, the TCRdb call of TRBD2 cannot be checked. There are 16 residues in the CDR3. Per the germline V gene, CDR1 is SGHRS and CDR2 is YFSETQ. Here the CDR3 reads CASSLIPGLSTDTQYF. Supplemented by reference TRBV5-1 and TRBJ2-3, the full variable domain reads KAGVTQTPRYLIKTRGQQVTLSCSPISGHRSVSWYQQTPGQGLQFLFEYFSETQRNKGNFPGRFSGRQFSNSRSEMNVSTLELGDSALYLCASSLIPGLSTDTQYFGPGTRLTVL.

V and J are TRBV3-1 and TRBJ1-1. The CDR3 runs 13 residues. Germline values: CDR1 LGHDT, CDR2 YNNKEL (reference sequence). The CDR3 is CASSQAAPGEAFF.

The rearrangement uses TRBV11-3 and TRBJ2-3. The germline CDR1 and CDR2 sequences are SGHNT and YENEEA. This CDR3 region has 14 residues. CDR3 sequence: CASSQLSLVGTQYF.

This chain joins TRBV7-7 and TRBJ2-1; TCRdb names TRBD2, which stays unverified in the absence of DNA. Germline CDR1 is SSHAT and CDR2 is FNYEAQ (reference sequence). The CDR3 is 15 residues long. CDR3 in amino acids: CASSLAGGPSSEQFF.

The chain is built from TRBV3-1 and TRBJ1-1. The CDR3 is 15 amino acids. The germline V gene encodes CDR1 LGHDT and CDR2 YNNKEL (reference sequence). Here the CDR3 reads CASSQDPPGFTEAFF.

J is TRBJ2-3 and V is TRBV28; TCRdb picks TRBD1, but there is no DNA to check that call. The CDR3 totals 14 residues. CDR1 is MDHEN and CDR2 is SYDVKM in the germline V gene. CDR3 region: CASSLRTFTDTQYF.

The genes are TRBV20-1 and TRBJ2-3. The germline V gene encodes CDR1 DFQATT and CDR2 SNEGSKA (reference sequence). The CDR3 loop spans 13 amino acids. CDR3 sequence: CSAIIASTDTQYF.

The rearrangement uses TRBV3-1 and TRBJ1-5; TCRdb proposes TRBD1, but this gene call is untestable without DNA. This CDR3 comprises 17 residues. The germline gives CDR1 LGHDT, CDR2 YNNKEL (reference sequence). The CDR3 protein is CASSQTAGKGLNQPQHF.